This TCR beta chain emerged from a study of T cell repertoires in cytomegalovirus infection. The CDR3 loop spans 13 amino acids. V lost 4 bases and J 3 bases, leaving 10 bases between the germline ends. Germline CDR1 and CDR2: ENHRY and SYGVKD. Notes on the study in general: Clonotypes of TCR beta that were HLA-C-restricted and CMV-specific dominated the ex vivo response.

A single record per CDR3 protein comes from TCRdb applying MiXCR to the reads. The table records around 280,000 distinct CDR3 sequences, roughly 13% of them present only once. This clonotype was found a few times. Antigen specificity is unknown. The source material was PBMCs. The TCR sequence derives from a human donor in good health (CMV status not recorded). Some clones in this sample may be carry-over from other donors' samples. This sequence joins TRBV10-3 and TRBJ2-7, with a possible D match to TRBD1 (6 bases). The CDR3 DNA reads as TGTGCCATCAGTGTTGTAGGGGGCTACGAGCAGTACTTC. This translates into CAISVVGGYEQYF.